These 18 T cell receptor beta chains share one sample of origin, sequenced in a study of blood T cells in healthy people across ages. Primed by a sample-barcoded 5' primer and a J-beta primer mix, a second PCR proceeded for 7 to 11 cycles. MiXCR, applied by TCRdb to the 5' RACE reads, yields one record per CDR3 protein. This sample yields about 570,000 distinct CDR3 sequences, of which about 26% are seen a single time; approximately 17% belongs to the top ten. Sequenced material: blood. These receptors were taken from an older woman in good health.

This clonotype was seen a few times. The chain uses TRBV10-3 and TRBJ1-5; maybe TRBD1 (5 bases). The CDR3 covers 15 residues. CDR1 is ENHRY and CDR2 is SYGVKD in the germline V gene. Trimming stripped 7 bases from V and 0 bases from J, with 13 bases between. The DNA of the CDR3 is TGTGCCATCAAATCGGACGGACATAGCAATCAGCCCCAGCATTTT. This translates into CAIKSDGHSNQPQHF.

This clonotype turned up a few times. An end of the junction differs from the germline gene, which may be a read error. In nucleotides, the CDR3 is TGTGCCAACAGCCAATATAACGGGGGGACCTACGAGCAGTACTTC. This codes for CANSQYNGGTYEQYF. This chain connects TRBV3-1 to TRBJ2-7; 7 bases match TRBD2. There are 15 residues in the CDR3. From germline, CDR1 is LGHDT and CDR2 YNNKEL (reference sequence).

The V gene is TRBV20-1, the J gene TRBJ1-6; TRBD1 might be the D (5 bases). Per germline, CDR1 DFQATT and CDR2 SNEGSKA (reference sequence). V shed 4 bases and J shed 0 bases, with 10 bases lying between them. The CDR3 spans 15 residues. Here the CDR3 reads CSATQGSSYNSPLHF. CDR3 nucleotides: TGCAGTGCTACTCAGGGCAGCTCCTATAATTCACCCCTCCACTTT.

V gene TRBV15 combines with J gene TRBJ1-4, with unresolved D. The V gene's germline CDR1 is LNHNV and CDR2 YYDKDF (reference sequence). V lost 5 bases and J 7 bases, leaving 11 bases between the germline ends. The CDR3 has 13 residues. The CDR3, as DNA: TGTGCCACCAGCGGACGTAAGGGTGAAAAACTGTTTTTT. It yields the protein CATSGRKGEKLFF.

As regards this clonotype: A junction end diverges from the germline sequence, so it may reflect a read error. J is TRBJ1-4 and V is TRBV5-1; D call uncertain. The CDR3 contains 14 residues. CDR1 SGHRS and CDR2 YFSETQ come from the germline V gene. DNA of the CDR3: TGCGCCAGCAGCCCGGGTCAAGGGAGAGAAAAACTGTCTTTT. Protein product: CASSPGQGREKLSF.

In nucleotides, the CDR3 is TGTGCCAGCCGTGGGGGACCGCTCGAAAAACTGTTTTTT. Amino acids: CASRGGPLEKLFF. The rearrangement links TRBV7-3 to TRBJ1-4; TRBD1 might be the D (5 bases). CDR1 is SGHTA and CDR2 is FQGTGA in the germline V gene. The V gene lost 8 bases and the J gene lost 8 bases, with 15 bases spanning the gap. The length of the CDR3 is 13 residues.

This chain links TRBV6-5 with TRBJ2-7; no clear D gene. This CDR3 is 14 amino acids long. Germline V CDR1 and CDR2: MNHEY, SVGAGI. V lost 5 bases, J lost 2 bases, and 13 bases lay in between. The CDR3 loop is CASSATRQPYEQYF. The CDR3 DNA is TGTGCCAGCAGTGCTACCCGGCAGCCCTACGAGCAGTACTTC.

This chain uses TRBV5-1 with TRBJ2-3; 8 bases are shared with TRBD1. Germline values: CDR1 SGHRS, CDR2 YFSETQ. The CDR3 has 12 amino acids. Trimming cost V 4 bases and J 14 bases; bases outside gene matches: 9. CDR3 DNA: TGCGCCAGCAGCGCCTCAGGGGGCGCGACGTATTTT. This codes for CASSASGGATYF. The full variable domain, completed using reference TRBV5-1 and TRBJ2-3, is KAGVTQTPRYLIKTRGQQVTLSCSPISGHRSVSWYQQTPGQGLQFLFEYFSETQRNKGNFPGRFSGRQFSNSRSEMNVSTLELGDSALYLCASSASGGATYFGPGTRLTVL.

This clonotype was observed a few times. In DNA, the CDR3 is TGTGCCAGCAGCCAAGATTGGAACACTGAAGCTTTCTTT. Protein: CASSQDWNTEAFF. The V gene is TRBV14, the J gene TRBJ1-1; D unclear. Germline V gene data show CDR1 as SGHDN and CDR2 as FVKESK. V dropped 0 bases and J dropped 1 base, with 3 bases sitting between them. CDR3 length: 13 amino acids.

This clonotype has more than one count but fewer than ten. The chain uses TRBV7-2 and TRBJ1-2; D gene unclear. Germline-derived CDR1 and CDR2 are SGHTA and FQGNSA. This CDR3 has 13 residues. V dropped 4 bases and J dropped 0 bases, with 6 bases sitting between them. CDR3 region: CASSWLANYGYTF. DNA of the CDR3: TGTGCCAGCAGCTGGCTCGCTAACTATGGCTACACCTTC.

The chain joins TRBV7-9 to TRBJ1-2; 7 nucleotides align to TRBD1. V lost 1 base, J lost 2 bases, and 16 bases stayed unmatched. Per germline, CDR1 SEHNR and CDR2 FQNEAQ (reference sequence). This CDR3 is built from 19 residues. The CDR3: CASSLGRLIEVTGNYGYTF. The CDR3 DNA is TGTGCCAGCAGCTTAGGGAGATTGATTGAGGTGACAGGGAACTATGGCTACACCTTC. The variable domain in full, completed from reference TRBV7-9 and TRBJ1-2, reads DTGVSQNPRHKITKRGQNVTFRCDPISEHNRLYWYRQTLGQGPEFLTYFQNEAQLEKSRLLSDRFSAERPKGSFSTLEIQRTEQGDSAMYLCASSLGRLIEVTGNYGYTFGSGTRLTVV.

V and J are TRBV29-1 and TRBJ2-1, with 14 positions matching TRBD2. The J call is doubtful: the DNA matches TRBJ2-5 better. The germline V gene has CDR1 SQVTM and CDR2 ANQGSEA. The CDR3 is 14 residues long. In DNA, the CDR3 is TGCAGCGCCGTGACTAGCGGGGGGGCCGGGACCCAGTACTTC. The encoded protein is CSAVTSGGAGTQYF.

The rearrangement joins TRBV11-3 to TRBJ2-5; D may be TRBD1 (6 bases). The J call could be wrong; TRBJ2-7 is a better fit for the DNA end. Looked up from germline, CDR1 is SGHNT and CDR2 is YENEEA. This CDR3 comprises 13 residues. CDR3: CASSTGHSYEQYF. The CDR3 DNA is TGTGCCAGCAGCACGGGACATTCCTACGAGCAGTACTTC.

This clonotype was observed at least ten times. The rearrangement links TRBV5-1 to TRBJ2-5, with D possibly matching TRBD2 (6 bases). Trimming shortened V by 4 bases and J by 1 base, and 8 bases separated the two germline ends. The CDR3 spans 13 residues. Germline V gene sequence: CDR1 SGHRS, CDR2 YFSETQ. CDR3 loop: CASSLSGQETQYF. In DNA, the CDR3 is TGCGCCAGCAGCCTTAGCGGCCAAGAGACCCAGTACTTC.

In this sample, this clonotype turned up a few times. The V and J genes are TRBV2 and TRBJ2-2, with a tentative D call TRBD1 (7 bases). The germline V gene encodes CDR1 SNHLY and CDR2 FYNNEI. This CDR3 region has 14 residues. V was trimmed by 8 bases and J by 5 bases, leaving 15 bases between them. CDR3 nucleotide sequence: TGTGCCAGCGACAGACAGGGAGGAACCGGGGAGCTGTTTTTT. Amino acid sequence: CASDRQGGTGELFF.

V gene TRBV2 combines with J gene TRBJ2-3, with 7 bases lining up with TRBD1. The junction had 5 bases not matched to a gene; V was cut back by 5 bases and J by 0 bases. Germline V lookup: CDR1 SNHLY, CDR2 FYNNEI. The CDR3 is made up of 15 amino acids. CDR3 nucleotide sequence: TGTGCCAGCAGTACGACAGGGCAGAGCACAGATACGCAGTATTTT. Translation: CASSTTGQSTDTQYF.

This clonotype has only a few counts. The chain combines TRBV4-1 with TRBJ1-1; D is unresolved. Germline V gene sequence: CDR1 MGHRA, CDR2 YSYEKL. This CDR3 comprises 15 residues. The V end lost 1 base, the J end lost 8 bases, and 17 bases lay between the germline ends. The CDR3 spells CASSQVEKGSPEAFF. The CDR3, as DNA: TGCGCCAGCAGCCAAGTCGAGAAAGGGTCGCCCGAAGCTTTCTTT.

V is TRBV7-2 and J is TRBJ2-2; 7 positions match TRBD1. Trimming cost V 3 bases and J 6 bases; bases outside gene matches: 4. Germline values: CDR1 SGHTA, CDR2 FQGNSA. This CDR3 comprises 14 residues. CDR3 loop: CASSLNRGSGELFF. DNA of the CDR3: TGTGCCAGCAGCTTGAACAGGGGATCCGGGGAGCTGTTTTTT.